This TCR beta chain was obtained from a study of blood T cells in healthy people across ages. Broader study findings: It was the long-lived donors that had more naive CD4+ cells and higher diversity than aged donors. A roughly linear fall in TCR beta diversity per million T cells was seen with increasing age. Unknown CMV status may confound age-related changes in expanded clones.

As regards this clonotype: As yet, its antigen is unknown.

The germline V gene has CDR1 DFQATT and CDR2 SNEGSKA (reference sequence). Deletions cut 6 bases from V and 3 bases from J, with 12 bases between. This CDR3 is built from 13 residues. Next came a second PCR, run for about 7 to 12 cycles, which used a sample-barcoded 5' primer along with a J-beta primer mix. From the 5' RACE reads, TCRdb called clonotypes with MiXCR, one entry per CDR3 protein. Among 790,000 or so distinct CDR3 sequences listed, roughly three fifths were seen once. The origin of this receptor is a man aged 40-49 years in good health. Source material: blood. This chain links TRBV20-1 with TRBJ1-5, with D maybe TRBD1 (5 bases). The CDR3 sequence is CSALGDPNQPQHF. The CDR3 coding sequence is TGCAGTGCATTGGGGGATCCCAATCAGCCCCAGCATTTT.